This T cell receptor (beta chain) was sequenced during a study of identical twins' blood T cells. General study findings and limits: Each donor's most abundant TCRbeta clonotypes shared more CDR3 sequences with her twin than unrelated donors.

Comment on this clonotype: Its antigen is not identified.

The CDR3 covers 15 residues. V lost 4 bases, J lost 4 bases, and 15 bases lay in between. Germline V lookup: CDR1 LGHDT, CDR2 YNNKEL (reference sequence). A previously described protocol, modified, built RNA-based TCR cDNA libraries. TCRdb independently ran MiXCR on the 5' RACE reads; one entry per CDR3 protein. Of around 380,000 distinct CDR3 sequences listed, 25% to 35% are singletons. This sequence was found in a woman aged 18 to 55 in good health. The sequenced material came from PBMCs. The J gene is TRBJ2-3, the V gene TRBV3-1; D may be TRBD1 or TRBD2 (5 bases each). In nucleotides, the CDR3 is TGTGCCAGCAGCCGGGACGAGCCTATTTCAGATACGCAGTATTTT. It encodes CASSRDEPISDTQYF.